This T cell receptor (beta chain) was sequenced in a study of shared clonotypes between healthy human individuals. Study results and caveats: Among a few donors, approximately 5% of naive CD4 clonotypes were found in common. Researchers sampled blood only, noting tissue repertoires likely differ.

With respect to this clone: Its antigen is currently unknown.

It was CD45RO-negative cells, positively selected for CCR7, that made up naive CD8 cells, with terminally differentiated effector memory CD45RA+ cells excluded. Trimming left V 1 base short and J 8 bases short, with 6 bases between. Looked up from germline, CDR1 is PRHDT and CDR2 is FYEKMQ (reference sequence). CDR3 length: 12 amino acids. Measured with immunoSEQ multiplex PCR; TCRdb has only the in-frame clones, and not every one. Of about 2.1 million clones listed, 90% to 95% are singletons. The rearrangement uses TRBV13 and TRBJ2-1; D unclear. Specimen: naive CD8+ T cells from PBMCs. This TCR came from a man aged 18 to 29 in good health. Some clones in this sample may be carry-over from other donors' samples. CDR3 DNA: TGTGCCAGCAGCTTAGATACTTATGAGCAGTTCTTC. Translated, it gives CASSLDTYEQFF.